The clone carrying this T cell receptor (beta chain) showed up many times. This specimen belongs to a study of T-cell reconstitution after alpha-beta-depleted transplantation in children. Trimming removed 2 bases at V and 3 bases at J, with 14 bases between. Germline CDR1 is MDHEN and CDR2 is SYDVKM. There are 15 residues in the CDR3. The TCRbeta library incorporated unique molecular identifiers. Via MiXCR, TCRdb re-called the PCR reads, giving one row per CDR3 protein. The sample lists roughly 200,000 distinct CDR3 sequences, approximately 14% occurring once. The sequencing used PBMCs from the stem cell graft donor, collected from the stem cell graft. The receptor was derived from a human donor who donated a stem cell graft to a child with acute lymphoblastic leukemia. This chain uses TRBV28 with TRBJ2-7; TRBD2 is a possible D gene (6 bases). CDR3 sequence: CASSLGGINLYEQYF. The CDR3 region has the DNA TGTGCCAGCAGTTTAGGGGGGATAAACCTCTACGAGCAGTACTTC. The full variable domain, its missing parts supplied by reference TRBV28 and TRBJ2-7, is DVKVTQSSRYLVKRTGEKVFLECVQDMDHENMFWYRQDPGLGLRLIYFSYDVKMKEKGDIPEGYSVSREKKERFSLILESASTNQTSMYLCASSLGGINLYEQYFGPGTRLTVT.